This TCR beta chain derives from a study of tumor-infiltrating lymphocytes in primary liver carcinoma. Broader study findings: Bulk samples went unsorted, so CD4+ and CD8+ repertoires were not compared. The difference in top-250-clone fraction between tumors and blood was significant, favoring tumors (p = 0.039).

A constant-region primer served to make TCR beta cDNA from roughly 540 ng total RNA. Slightly modified ARM-PCR with three nested multiplex PCR rounds yielded TCR beta libraries. TRBV1-TRBV30 forward primers paired with a C-beta reverse primer drove the first two PCR rounds, about 10 cycles each. TCRdb called the multiplex PCR reads again in MiXCR, with one record for every CDR3 protein. The repertoire includes 330,000 or so distinct CDR3 sequences, 65% of them detected once, and about 6.3% sits in the top ten. The source of the blood RNA was unsorted whole blood, and germline DNA was extracted as well. About 4.3 milliliters of peripheral blood were drawn preoperatively. There are 14 residues in the CDR3. The germline V and J ends were trimmed by 7 bases and 6 bases, with 15 bases remaining between them. The sample holds many counts of this clonotype. Its antigen is as yet unknown.

This TCR derives from a man aged 40-49 years with primary liver carcinoma and hepatitis B virus infection. The sample taken for sequencing was peripheral blood. The chain joins TRBV12-3 or TRBV12-4 to TRBJ2-2; maybe TRBD1 (6 bases). The CDR3 DNA sequence: TGTGCCAGCACCCCCTCGGCAGGGGCCGGGGAGCTGTTTTTT. Translating it yields CASTPSAGAGELFF.